This T cell receptor beta chain was observed in a study of blood T cell repertoires in COVID-19. Across the study: T cells, B-cell-depleted T cells, or PBMCs supplied cDNA or gDNA.

V was cut by 5 bases and J by 4 bases, with 9 bases left in between. Germline V lookup: CDR1 SGHNT, CDR2 YENEEA. The CDR3 totals 13 residues. Per the original methods: Using reference gene primer amplification, nucleated cell counts were estimated. The protocol was immunoSEQ multiplex PCR, while the TCRdb copy is restricted to in-frame clones and leaves out a portion. Clone size and the V and J calls come from that table; the DNA yielded D and trimming. The sample carries 140,000 to 150,000 clones, around 80% recorded once. V is TRBV11-3 and J is TRBJ2-1; D remains ambiguous. The sample was peripheral blood. This clonotype was sampled from a man aged 70-80 years who had recovered from COVID-19. In DNA form, the CDR3 reads TGTGCCAGCAGCAAAAACTCATACAATGAGCAGTTCTTC. This codes for CASSKNSYNEQFF.